The T cell receptor beta chain described here comes from a study of T cells in Graves' hyperthyroidism and ophthalmopathy. Study-level findings and limits: Expanded thyroid clonotypes (above 0.001) were mostly also found in blood.

Diagnostic assessment was based on clinical symptoms, serum thyroxine and TRAb, thyroid ultrasound and orbital computed tomography. This clonotype came up many times. Its antigen is unknown. RNA transcripts provided the source from which TCR beta CDR3 regions were amplified. Primed by the HTBI set, a first-round RT-PCR was run on the TCR CDR3. TCRdb re-derived calls from the multiplex PCR reads in MiXCR, one entry per CDR3 protein. The sample has about 380,000 distinct CDR3 sequences, approximately 17% seen once. J lost 2 bases, V lost 5 bases, and 8 bases had no gene match. The CDR3 runs to 16 residues. Germline assignment: CDR1 SEHNR and CDR2 FQNEAQ (reference sequence).

The chain carries TRBV7-9 and TRBJ2-5, with 10 bases identical to TRBD1. What was sequenced was blood. The TCR sequence derives from a man between 18 and 29 years old with Graves' ophthalmopathy. CDR3 bases: TGTGCCAGCAGCCCATGGGACAGGGGACGGCAAGAGACCCAGTACTTC. It translates to CASSPWDRGRQETQYF. Full variable domain (outside the CDR3, taken from reference TRBV7-9 and TRBJ2-5): DTGVSQNPRHKITKRGQNVTFRCDPISEHNRLYWYRQTLGQGPEFLTYFQNEAQLEKSRLLSDRFSAERPKGSFSTLEIQRTEQGDSAMYLCASSPWDRGRQETQYFGPGTRLLVL.